These 30 T cell receptor beta chains originate from one sample sequenced in a study of T cell responses to AZD1222 COVID-19 vaccine (dated by TCRdb to about 2021). Library construction relied on the immunoSEQ multiplex PCR assay. This immuneACCESS table, as held by TCRdb, lists in-frame sequences with V and J called but not all clones. Of the missing ones, under half trace to an unresolved V gene in checked studies; the others have no known cause. The sample includes some 130,000 clones, with roughly 90% observed a single time. Around 5% of the sample is held by the ten biggest clonotypes. The label giving this sample's time point can be read as: about 28 days (+/-7) after the second vaccine dose. The sample in question was peripheral blood, obtained 28 days after the second AZD1222 dose. Source of these receptors: an adult who received the AZD1222 COVID-19 vaccine.

This clone was observed a single time. V gene TRBV9 combines with J gene TRBJ1-5, with D unclear. The CDR3 extends over 13 amino acids. Germline V gene sequence: CDR1 SGDLS, CDR2 YYNGEE. V lost 3 bases and J 6 bases, leaving 10 bases between the germline ends. The CDR3 DNA reads as TGTGCCAGCAGCGAGGGCGGCCGTCAGCCCCAGCATTTT. This translates into CASSEGGRQPQHF.

V and J are TRBV5-1 and TRBJ1-4; 7 bases fit TRBD1. This CDR3 has 16 residues. The V segment lost 4 bases and the J segment 4 bases; nucleotides outside the gene matches: 10. Germline V lookup: CDR1 SGHRS, CDR2 YFSETQ. Here the CDR3 reads CASSRGQVDSNEKLFF. CDR3 nucleotides: TGCGCCAGCAGCCGAGGACAGGTGGACAGTAATGAAAAACTGTTTTTT.

This clone was seen just once. This chain joins TRBV25-1 and TRBJ1-2, with 8 bases that match TRBD1. Losses at the gene ends were 3 bases for V and 8 bases for J; bases not matched to a gene: 8. CDR3 length: 14 amino acids. The V gene's germline CDR1 is MGHDK and CDR2 SYGVNS. CDR3 bases: TGTGCCAGCAGTGATACCCAGGGGGCTGGAGGCTACACCTTC. Its protein product is CASSDTQGAGGYTF.

A single count supports this clone. This chain uses TRBV12-3 or TRBV12-4 with TRBJ1-2; D possibly corresponds to TRBD1 (5 bases). CDR3 size: 13 residues. Trimming cost V 5 bases and J 8 bases, with 15 bases left between them. The CDR3 DNA reads as TGTGCCAGCAGTACCGGGACCTTCTTAGGCTACACCTTC. Encoded protein: CASSTGTFLGYTF.

This clone turned up a few times. The chain employs TRBV30 and TRBJ1-2; possible D gene TRBD1, 6 bases. This CDR3 is 12 amino acids long. V dropped 4 bases and J dropped 7 bases, with 13 bases sitting between them. CDR1 and CDR2 from the germline V gene are GTSNPN and SVGIG (reference sequence). The CDR3 is CAWIQGRGGYTF. CDR3 coding DNA: TGTGCCTGGATTCAGGGGAGGGGTGGCTACACCTTC.

The rearrangement uses TRBV21-1 and TRBJ1-2. TRBV21-1 is designated a pseudogene. The CDR3 has 12 amino acids. In nucleotides, the CDR3 is TGTGCCAGCAGCCCCGCGGGGAGCGGCTACACCTTC. Amino acids: CASSPAGSGYTF.

This chain joins TRBV20-1 and TRBJ1-6; the D gene is possibly TRBD1 (5 bases). CDR1 and CDR2 (germline): DFQATT, SNEGSKA (reference sequence). The CDR3 runs to 13 residues. The ends were cut back, 3 bases at V and 10 bases at J, with 13 bases in the middle. The CDR3 bases are TGCAGTGCTAGTAGTCAGGGTGGGTCACCCCTCCACTTT. Its protein is CSASSQGGSPLHF.

This rearrangement joins TRBV19 to TRBJ1-4; no firm D call. The germline CDR1 and CDR2 sequences are LNHDA and SQIVND (reference sequence). Trimming removed 2 bases from V and 8 bases from J, with 9 bases in between. This CDR3 contains 13 residues. The CDR3 protein is CASSIQAGEKLFF. The CDR3 coding sequence is TGTGCCAGTAGTATACAGGCGGGGGAAAAACTGTTTTTT.

This clone was observed a handful of times. The chain recombines TRBV5-5 with TRBJ2-2; D is possibly TRBD1 (5 bases). V lost 1 base to trimming and J lost 2 bases, with 9 bases between them. Germline V gene data show CDR1 as SGHKS and CDR2 as YYEKEE (reference sequence). CDR3 size: 15 residues. CDR3 sequence: CASSLRQRNTGELFF. CDR3 in DNA: TGTGCCAGCAGCTTGAGACAGAGAAACACCGGGGAGCTGTTTTTT.

The genes are TRBV7-9 and TRBJ1-2; 7 nucleotides match TRBD1. V was pared by 5 bases and J by 6 bases, with 6 bases of the junction left unmatched. The CDR3 has 13 amino acids. Per germline, CDR1 SEHNR and CDR2 FQNEAQ (reference sequence). CDR3 residues: CASSPTGVDGYTF. The CDR3 coding sequence is TGTGCCAGCAGCCCCACAGGGGTGGATGGCTACACCTTC.

V gene TRBV7-8 combines with J gene TRBJ2-3; a possible D gene is TRBD1 (6 bases). Germline values: CDR1 SGHVS, CDR2 FQNEAQ. Trimming stripped 3 bases from V and 4 bases from J, with 23 bases between. CDR3 length: 18 amino acids. The CDR3 here is CASSFRATTGSPSDTQYF. CDR3 in DNA: TGTGCCAGCAGCTTCAGAGCTACTACAGGGTCCCCCTCAGATACGCAGTATTTT.

Of note for this clone: The sample contains more than one DNA sequence encoding this CDR3. The V call is TRBV5-6, the J call TRBJ1-5; D uncertain. Germline V gives CDR1 SGHDT, CDR2 YYEEEE. The CDR3 is 15 amino acids. V gave up 0 bases and J gave up 0 bases, with 7 bases separating them. DNA for the CDR3: TGTGCCAGCAGCTTGGGCCCCCTTAGCAATCAGCCCCAGCATTTT. Amino acid sequence: CASSLGPLSNQPQHF.

The chain carries TRBV30 and TRBJ1-2, with TRBD1 matching 9 bases. The germline V gene has CDR1 GTSNPN and CDR2 SVGIG (reference sequence). After removal of 3 bases from V and 2 bases from J, the junction contained 7 bases not matched to a gene. The CDR3 loop spans 15 amino acids. CDR3 loop: CAWSPGQGVNYGYTF. The CDR3 nucleotides are TGTGCCTGGAGCCCGGGACAGGGCGTAAACTATGGCTACACCTTC.

The rearrangement links TRBV4-1 to TRBJ1-2; a weak D match, TRBD1 (5 bases). The CDR3 extends over 15 amino acids. The V gene's germline CDR1 is MGHRA and CDR2 YSYEKL. Trimming pared 0 bases from V and 8 bases from J, leaving 16 bases between. CDR3 protein: CASSQDPGGNKGYTF. CDR3 DNA: TGCGCCAGCAGCCAAGATCCCGGGGGGAATAAGGGCTACACCTTC.

The chain carries TRBV7-9 and TRBJ2-1; no reliable D call. The V end lost 5 bases, the J end lost 10 bases, and 15 bases lay between the germline ends. The CDR3 runs 13 residues. Germline V gene data show CDR1 as SEHNR and CDR2 as FQNEAQ (reference sequence). The CDR3 sequence is CASSQGPPGEQFF. DNA of the CDR3: TGTGCCAGCAGCCAAGGTCCCCCAGGCGAGCAGTTCTTC.

This chain links TRBV5-6 with TRBJ2-1, with TRBD1 matching over 10 bases. The CDR3 has 15 amino acids. The germline V gene encodes CDR1 SGHDT and CDR2 YYEEEE. Trimming removed 1 base from V and 4 bases from J; junction bases left unmatched: 2. The CDR3 loop is CASSLKGQGYNEQFF. The DNA of the CDR3 is TGTGCCAGCAGCTTGAAGGGACAGGGGTACAATGAGCAGTTCTTC. Full variable domain (missing parts from reference TRBV5-6 and TRBJ2-1): DAGVTQSPTHLIKTRGQQVTLRCSPKSGHDTVSWYQQALGQGPQFIFQYYEEEERQRGNFPDRFSGHQFPNYSSELNVNALLLGDSALYLCASSLKGQGYNEQFFGPGTRLTVL.

The J gene is TRBJ1-1, the V gene TRBV10-1; tentative D call: TRBD1 (5 bases). This CDR3 spans 13 amino acids. Germline V lookup: CDR1 WNHNN, CDR2 SYGVQD (reference sequence). The germline V and J ends were trimmed by 6 bases and 3 bases, with 11 bases remaining between them. CDR3 region: CASSPKGHTEAFF. The CDR3 nucleotides are TGCGCCAGCAGCCCCAAGGGGCACACTGAAGCTTTCTTT.

This chain joins TRBV5-4 and TRBJ2-1; 10 bases match TRBD1. The CDR3 loop spans 14 amino acids. Germline V lookup: CDR1 SGHNT, CDR2 YYREEE (reference sequence). With 3 bases clipped from V and 7 bases from J, the junction kept 4 bases outside the gene matches. CDR3 loop: CASSSPDRGNEQFF. DNA for the CDR3: TGTGCCAGCAGCTCCCCGGACAGGGGGAATGAGCAGTTCTTC. The full variable domain, rest sourced from reference TRBV5-4 and TRBJ2-1, is ETGVTQSPTHLIKTRGQQVTLRCSSQSGHNTVSWYQQALGQGPQFIFQYYREEENGRGNFPPRFSGLQFPNYSSELNVNALELDDSALYLCASSSPDRGNEQFFGPGTRLTVL.

In nucleotides, the CDR3 is TGTGCCAGCAGCTTCGCCGGGATTAACACAGATACGCAGTATTTT. Its protein product is CASSFAGINTDTQYF. This chain links TRBV5-4 with TRBJ2-3, with TRBD2 as a possible D gene (5 bases). Germline CDR1 is SGHNT and CDR2 is YYREEE (reference sequence). V was shortened by 2 bases and J by 2 bases, with 12 bases between the two germline ends. This CDR3 is built from 15 residues. The variable domain in full, with the rest retrieved from reference TRBV5-4 and TRBJ2-3, is ETGVTQSPTHLIKTRGQQVTLRCSSQSGHNTVSWYQQALGQGPQFIFQYYREEENGRGNFPPRFSGLQFPNYSSELNVNALELDDSALYLCASSFAGINTDTQYFGPGTRLTVL.

The gene calls are TRBV7-9 and TRBJ1-2, with D maybe TRBD1 (5 bases). Germline CDR1 reads SEHNR; CDR2 reads FQNEAQ (reference sequence). The CDR3 has 14 residues. The V end lost 1 base, the J end lost 0 bases, and 6 bases lay between the germline ends. CDR3: CASSLGQTNYGYTF. CDR3 nucleotide sequence: TGTGCCAGCAGCTTAGGACAGACTAACTATGGCTACACCTTC.

The chain links TRBV19 to TRBJ1-1, with 10 bases lining up with TRBD1. The CDR3 loop spans 15 amino acids. Germline V gene sequence: CDR1 LNHDA, CDR2 SQIVND (reference sequence). The ends lost 7 bases at V and 3 bases at J; junction bases unmatched: 8. CDR3 nucleotides: TGTGCCAGTACTGCGACAGGGGGCGGGGACACTGAAGCTTTCTTT. Translating gives CASTATGGGDTEAFF.

The chain employs TRBV6-5 and TRBJ2-7; TRBD1 is a possible D gene (5 bases). CDR1 MNHEY and CDR2 SVGAGI come from the germline V gene. The germline V and J ends were trimmed by 6 bases and 6 bases, with 18 bases remaining between them. The CDR3 has 14 amino acids. CDR3 loop: CASRDPVGGAEQYF. In nucleotides, the CDR3 is TGTGCCAGCAGAGACCCCGTGGGTGGGGCCGAGCAGTACTTC.

The genes are TRBV7-2 and TRBJ1-2; D uncertain. The CDR3 sequence is 14 residues long. The germline V gene encodes CDR1 SGHTA and CDR2 FQGNSA. V was pared by 5 bases and J by 2 bases, with 12 bases between. CDR3: CASSPPGGNYGYTF. The DNA of the CDR3 is TGTGCCAGCAGCCCACCAGGCGGGAACTATGGCTACACCTTC.

V is TRBV2 and J is TRBJ1-5, with 7 nucleotides matching TRBD1. The CDR3 extends over 14 amino acids. Germline values: CDR1 SNHLY, CDR2 FYNNEI. With V trimmed by 8 bases and J by 0 bases, 4 bases remained unmatched. The CDR3 DNA reads as TGTGCCAGCGGAGACAGGGATAGCAATCAGCCCCAGCATTTT. It translates to CASGDRDSNQPQHF. The variable domain in full, with the rest retrieved from reference TRBV2 and TRBJ1-5, is EPEVTQTPSHQVTQMGQEVILRCVPISNHLYFYWYRQILGQKVEFLVSFYNNEISEKSEIFDDQFSVERPDGSNFTLKIRSTKLEDSAMYFCASGDRDSNQPQHFGDGTRLSIL.

The chain recombines TRBV29-1 with TRBJ1-1; D is undetermined. V was pared by 5 bases and J by 10 bases, with 20 bases between. Germline CDR1 SQVTM, CDR2 ANQGSEA. CDR3 length: 13 residues. The CDR3 DNA follows: TGCAGCGTTCCCTCGACCAATTCCCGGGGAGCTTTCTTT. It translates to CSVPSTNSRGAFF.

The chain is built from TRBV30 and TRBJ1-1, with TRBD1 matching over 9 bases. V lost 1 base, J lost 1 base, and 1 base stayed unmatched. The CDR3 contains 14 residues. Germline CDR1 is GTSNPN and CDR2 is SVGIG (reference sequence). The CDR3 reads CAWSAGQGNTEAFF. In DNA form, the CDR3 reads TGTGCCTGGAGTGCGGGACAGGGGAACACTGAAGCTTTCTTT.

The chain couples TRBV19 to TRBJ1-3, with D tentatively TRBD1 (5 bases). V lost 5 bases, J lost 2 bases, and 16 bases lay in between. CDR1 LNHDA and CDR2 SQIVND come from the germline V gene (reference sequence). The length of the CDR3 is 16 residues. CDR3 coding DNA: TGTGCCAGTAGTCCGGGACGACAGCCGGCTGGAAACACCATATATTTT. Translating gives CASSPGRQPAGNTIYF.

The chain employs TRBV6-5 and TRBJ1-2; 8 bases match TRBD1. With 6 bases clipped from V and 6 bases from J, the junction kept 9 bases outside the gene matches. The length of the CDR3 is 14 residues. Germline lookup yields CDR1 MNHEY and CDR2 SVGAGI. The CDR3 DNA is TGTGCCAGCAGACACGGACAGGGTAGGGATGGCTACACCTTC. Translation gives CASRHGQGRDGYTF.

This sequence joins TRBV19 and TRBJ2-3, with 7 positions matching TRBD2. V trimming: 10 bases; J trimming: 1 base; junction bases outside the gene matches: 14. This CDR3 is built from 16 residues. Germline loops: CDR1 LNHDA, CDR2 SQIVND (reference sequence). CDR3: CATSSYGGGGTDTQYF. Written as DNA, the CDR3 is TGTGCCACCTCCTCGTACGGGGGAGGGGGCACAGATACGCAGTATTTT.

This clone was detected once. The chain has TRBV5-5 and TRBJ1-3; no clear D. Deletions cut 0 bases from V and 0 bases from J, with 13 bases between. CDR1 and CDR2 from the germline V gene are SGHKS and YYEKEE (reference sequence). This CDR3 region has 17 residues. The CDR3 loop is CASSLGRRVSSGNTIYF. The CDR3 DNA sequence: TGTGCCAGCAGCTTGGGACGGCGAGTATCCTCTGGAAACACCATATATTTT. Filled out from reference TRBV5-5 and TRBJ1-3, the complete variable domain reads DAGVTQSPTHLIKTRGQQVTLRCSPISGHKSVSWYQQVLGQGPQFIFQYYEKEERGRGNFPDRFSARQFPNYSSELNVNALLLGDSALYLCASSLGRRVSSGNTIYFGEGSWLTVV.